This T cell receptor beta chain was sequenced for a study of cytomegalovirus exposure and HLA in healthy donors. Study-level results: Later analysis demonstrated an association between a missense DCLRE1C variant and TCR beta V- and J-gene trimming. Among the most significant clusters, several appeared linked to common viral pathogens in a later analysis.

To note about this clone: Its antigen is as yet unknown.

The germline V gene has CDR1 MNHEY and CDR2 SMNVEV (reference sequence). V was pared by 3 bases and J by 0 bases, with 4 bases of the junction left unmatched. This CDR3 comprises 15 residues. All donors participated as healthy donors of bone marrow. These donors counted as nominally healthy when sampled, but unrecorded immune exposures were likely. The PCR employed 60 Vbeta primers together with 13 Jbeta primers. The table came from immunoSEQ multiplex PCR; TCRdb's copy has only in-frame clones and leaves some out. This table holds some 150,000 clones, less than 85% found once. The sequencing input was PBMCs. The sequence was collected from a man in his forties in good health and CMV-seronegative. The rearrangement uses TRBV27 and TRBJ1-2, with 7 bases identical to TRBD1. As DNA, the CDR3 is TGTGCCAGCAGTTTGACAGGGTTGGCTAACTATGGCTACACCTTC. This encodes CASSLTGLANYGYTF.